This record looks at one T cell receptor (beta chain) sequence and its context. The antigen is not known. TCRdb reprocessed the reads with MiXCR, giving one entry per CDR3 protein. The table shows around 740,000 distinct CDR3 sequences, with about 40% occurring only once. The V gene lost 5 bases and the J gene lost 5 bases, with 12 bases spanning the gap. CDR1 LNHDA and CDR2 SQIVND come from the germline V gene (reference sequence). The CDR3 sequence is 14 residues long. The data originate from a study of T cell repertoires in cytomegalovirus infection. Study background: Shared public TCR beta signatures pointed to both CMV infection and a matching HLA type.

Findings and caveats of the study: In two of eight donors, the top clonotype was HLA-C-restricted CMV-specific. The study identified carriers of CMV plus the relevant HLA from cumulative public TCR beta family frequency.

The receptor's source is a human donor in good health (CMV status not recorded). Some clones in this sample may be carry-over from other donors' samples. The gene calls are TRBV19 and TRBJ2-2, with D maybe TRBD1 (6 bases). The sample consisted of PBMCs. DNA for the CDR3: TGTGCCAGTAGTGCTCCTGACAGGACCGGGGAGCTGTTTTTT. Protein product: CASSAPDRTGELFF.